A single sample is the source of the 15 T cell receptor beta chains below, sequenced in a study of T cell changes during pregnancy in multiple sclerosis. Clones were read by immunoSEQ multiplex PCR, and TCRdb kept only the in-frame ones, dropping some. The profile shows about 75,000 clones, 70% to 90% of them singletons. This specimen was peripheral blood, taken in the first trimester of pregnancy. These receptors were obtained from a female donor in good health, enrolled as a control in a pregnancy study.

J is TRBJ1-5 and V is TRBV7-2; D is ambiguous. The V end lost 3 bases, the J end lost 4 bases, and 10 bases lay between the germline ends. The CDR3 has 14 amino acids. Germline V gene sequence: CDR1 SGHTA, CDR2 FQGNSA. DNA for the CDR3: TGTGCCAGCAGCTTGAGAATGTCAAATCAGCCCCAGCATTTT. Protein sequence: CASSLRMSNQPQHF.

The J gene is TRBJ1-1, the V gene TRBV19, with D possibly TRBD1 on 5 matching bases. CDR3 length: 14 amino acids. Germline V gene lookup returns CDR1 LNHDA and CDR2 SQIVND (reference sequence). Trimming stripped 3 bases from V and 4 bases from J, with 12 bases between. CDR3 sequence reads: CASSIRQPFTEAFF. Here the CDR3 DNA reads TGTGCCAGTAGTATTAGACAGCCCTTCACTGAAGCTTTCTTT. The full variable domain, with the rest looked up from reference TRBV19 and TRBJ1-1, is DGGITQSPKYLFRKEGQNVTLSCEQNLNHDAMYWYRQDPGQGLRLIYYSQIVNDFQKGDIAEGYSVSREKKESFPLTVTSAQKNPTAFYLCASSIRQPFTEAFFGQGTRLTVV.

The chain couples TRBV5-6 to TRBJ2-3; TRBD1 agrees at 7 bases. Germline CDR1 is SGHDT and CDR2 is YYEEEE. The V segment lost 2 bases and the J segment 4 bases; nucleotides outside the gene matches: 1. This CDR3 is 13 amino acids long. CDR3 residues: CASSLDRADTQYF. In nucleotides, the CDR3 is TGTGCCAGCAGCTTAGACAGGGCAGATACGCAGTATTTT.

This chain links TRBV7-9 with TRBJ2-7, with 8 bases aligning to TRBD1. CDR1 and CDR2 (germline): SEHNR, FQNEAQ (reference sequence). The CDR3 runs 14 residues. Germline trimming cut 4 bases from V and 4 bases from J; bases unmatched to any gene: 6. CDR3 protein: CASSSLQGAYEQYF. CDR3 DNA: TGTGCCAGCAGCTCCCTCCAGGGGGCTTACGAGCAGTACTTC.

V and J are TRBV6-4 and TRBJ1-2, with a possible D match to TRBD1 (5 bases). V lost 3 bases and J 6 bases, leaving 14 bases between the germline ends. Germline V lookup: CDR1 MRHNA, CDR2 SNTAGT. CDR3 length equals 14 residues. Here the CDR3 DNA reads TGTGCCAGCAGTGAGATCGACAGAACACATGGCTACACCTTC. It codes for CASSEIDRTHGYTF.

The chain uses TRBV6-1 and TRBJ1-3; 10 nucleotides align to TRBD1. The CDR3 is 15 residues long. CDR1 is MNHNS and CDR2 is SASEGT in the germline V gene. The junction had 6 bases not matched to a gene; V was cut back by 6 bases and J by 4 bases. The CDR3 region has the DNA TGTGCCAGCAGGAAGACAGGGGGCAGCGGAAACACCATATATTTT. Translating gives CASRKTGGSGNTIYF.

For the CDR3, the DNA is TGTGCCAGCAGTTGGGACACAGGGCTCTTTCTTAATGAGCAGTTCTTC. The encoded protein is CASSWDTGLFLNEQFF. The chain carries TRBV11-2 and TRBJ2-1; possibly TRBD1 for D (6 bases). Trimming removed 6 bases from V and 7 bases from J, with 22 bases in between. CDR1 SGHAT and CDR2 FQNNGV come from the germline V gene. This CDR3 is built from 16 residues.

The chain recombines TRBV19 with TRBJ1-2; TRBD1 matches 11 bases. Germline CDR1 is LNHDA and CDR2 is SQIVND (reference sequence). The CDR3 runs 13 residues. J lost 8 bases, V lost 8 bases, and 7 bases had no gene match. CDR3 DNA: TGTGCCAGTCAAGAGGGACAGGGGGACGGCTACACCTTC. Translated: CASQEGQGDGYTF.

This sequence joins TRBV10-3 and TRBJ1-4; 7 bases fit TRBD1. V was clipped by 3 bases and J by 7 bases; unmatched bases: 5. This CDR3 has 14 residues. Germline V gives CDR1 ENHRY, CDR2 SYGVKD. For the CDR3, the DNA is TGTGCCATCAGTGAAACAGGGGCAGGTGAAAAACTGTTTTTT. Translation gives CAISETGAGEKLFF.

The rearrangement joins TRBV4-1 to TRBJ1-2, with TRBD1 matching over 12 bases. The germline V gene encodes CDR1 MGHRA and CDR2 YSYEKL. The CDR3 is 18 amino acids. The V gene end was trimmed by 4 bases and the J gene end by 8 bases; junction bases not matched to a gene: 17. The CDR3 DNA follows: TGCGCCAGCAGCCGAAAAGGACTTGGGGGACAGGGGGCGGAGGGCTACACCTTC. It is translated as CASSRKGLGGQGAEGYTF.

The chain joins TRBV28 to TRBJ1-1; D is undetermined. Trimming took off 1 base at V and 3 bases at J, with 18 bases between the two ends. This CDR3 comprises 17 residues. Germline V gene data show CDR1 as MDHEN and CDR2 as SYDVKM. The CDR3 nucleotides are TGTGCCAGCAGTTTATCTGGCGGTGTGACGGTATACACTGAAGCTTTCTTT. Translation gives CASSLSGGVTVYTEAFF. Combining the CDR3 with reference TRBV28 and TRBJ1-1 gives the whole variable domain DVKVTQSSRYLVKRTGEKVFLECVQDMDHENMFWYRQDPGLGLRLIYFSYDVKMKEKGDIPEGYSVSREKKERFSLILESASTNQTSMYLCASSLSGGVTVYTEAFFGQGTRLTVV.

This chain uses TRBV5-1 with TRBJ2-7; TRBD1 matches at 9 bases. V was pared by 4 bases and J by 2 bases, with 4 bases of the junction left unmatched. Germline loops: CDR1 SGHRS, CDR2 YFSETQ. The CDR3 runs 14 residues. CDR3 sequence (DNA): TGCGCCAGCAGCATCCGGGACAGGGCCTACGAGCAGTACTTC. Protein sequence: CASSIRDRAYEQYF.

This clone has more than one count but fewer than ten. V usage is TRBV25-1 and J usage is TRBJ2-5, with TRBD2 identical over 9 bases. The V segment lost 6 bases and the J segment 7 bases; nucleotides outside the gene matches: 15. This CDR3 has 16 amino acids. CDR1 MGHDK and CDR2 SYGVNS come from the germline V gene. The CDR3 DNA reads TGTGCCAGCAGGATTGGCGGGAGGGCCGGGATGAGGACCCAGTACTTC. This encodes CASRIGGRAGMRTQYF.

The genes are TRBV7-2 and TRBJ1-1; D is ambiguous. Germline V gene data show CDR1 as SGHTA and CDR2 as FQGNSA. The CDR3 is 16 residues long. The V end was cut by 1 base, the J end by 0 bases, with 12 bases between. The CDR3 sequence is CASSLGLAVMNTEAFF. The CDR3 DNA reads TGTGCCAGCAGCTTAGGTTTGGCAGTCATGAACACTGAAGCTTTCTTT.

This chain connects TRBV30 to TRBJ2-1, with D hard to call. Germline V gene sequence: CDR1 GTSNPN, CDR2 SVGIG (reference sequence). V was shortened by 3 bases and J by 9 bases, with 12 bases between the two germline ends. The length of the CDR3 is 12 residues. The CDR3 is CAWRSEEFEQFF. The DNA for the CDR3 is TGTGCCTGGAGGTCAGAGGAGTTTGAGCAGTTCTTC.